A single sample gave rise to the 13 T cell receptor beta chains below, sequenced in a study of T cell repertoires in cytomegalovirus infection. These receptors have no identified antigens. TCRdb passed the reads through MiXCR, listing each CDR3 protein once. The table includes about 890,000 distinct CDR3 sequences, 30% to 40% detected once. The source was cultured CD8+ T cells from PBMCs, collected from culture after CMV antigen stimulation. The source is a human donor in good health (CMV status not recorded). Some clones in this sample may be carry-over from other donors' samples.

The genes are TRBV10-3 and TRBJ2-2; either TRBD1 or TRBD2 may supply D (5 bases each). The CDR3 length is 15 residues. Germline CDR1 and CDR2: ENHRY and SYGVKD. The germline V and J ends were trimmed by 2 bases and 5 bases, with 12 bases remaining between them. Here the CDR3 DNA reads TGTGCCATCAGTGAGACAGGCCCGGGGACCGGGGAGCTGTTTTTT. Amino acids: CAISETGPGTGELFF.

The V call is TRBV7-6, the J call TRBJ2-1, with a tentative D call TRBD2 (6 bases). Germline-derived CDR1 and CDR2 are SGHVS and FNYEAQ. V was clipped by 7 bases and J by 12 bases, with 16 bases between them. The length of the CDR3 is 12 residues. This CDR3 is CASIIAGRLQFF. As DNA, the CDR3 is TGTGCCAGCATCATTGCGGGGAGGTTGCAGTTCTTC.

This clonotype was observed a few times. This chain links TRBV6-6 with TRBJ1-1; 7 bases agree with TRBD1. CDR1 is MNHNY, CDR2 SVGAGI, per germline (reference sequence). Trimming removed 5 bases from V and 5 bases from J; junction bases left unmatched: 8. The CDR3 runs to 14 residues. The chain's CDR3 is CASSPKGARTEAFF. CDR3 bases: TGTGCCAGCAGTCCCAAGGGGGCGCGGACTGAAGCTTTCTTT.

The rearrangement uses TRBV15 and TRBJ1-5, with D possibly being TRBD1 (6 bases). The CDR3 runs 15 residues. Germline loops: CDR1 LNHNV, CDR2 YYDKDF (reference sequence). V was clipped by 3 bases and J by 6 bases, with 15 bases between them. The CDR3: CATSSRQGGGQPQHF. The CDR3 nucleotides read TGTGCCACCAGCAGTCGTCAGGGAGGGGGTCAGCCCCAGCATTTT.

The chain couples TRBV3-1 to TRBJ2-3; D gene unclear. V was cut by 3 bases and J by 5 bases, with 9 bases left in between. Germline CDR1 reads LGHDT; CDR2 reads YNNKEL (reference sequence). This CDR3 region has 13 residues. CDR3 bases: TGTGCCAGCAGCCATGATCCCCAAGATACGCAGTATTTT. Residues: CASSHDPQDTQYF.

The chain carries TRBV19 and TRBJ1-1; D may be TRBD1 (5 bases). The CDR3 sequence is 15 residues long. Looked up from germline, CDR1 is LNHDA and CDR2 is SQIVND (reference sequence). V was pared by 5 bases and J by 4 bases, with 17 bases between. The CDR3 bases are TGTGCCAGTAGTCGACGGGAGGGGCTACGCACTGAAGCTTTCTTT. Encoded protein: CASSRREGLRTEAFF.

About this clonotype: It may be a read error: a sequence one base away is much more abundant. CDR3 nucleotides: TGTGTCAGCAGCCGGGCGGGGGACACAGATACGCAGTATTTT. It codes for CVSSRAGDTDTQYF. The gene calls are TRBV7-9 and TRBJ2-3; 7 bases map to TRBD2. CDR1 is SEHNR, CDR2 FQNEAQ, per germline (reference sequence). The CDR3 runs 14 residues.

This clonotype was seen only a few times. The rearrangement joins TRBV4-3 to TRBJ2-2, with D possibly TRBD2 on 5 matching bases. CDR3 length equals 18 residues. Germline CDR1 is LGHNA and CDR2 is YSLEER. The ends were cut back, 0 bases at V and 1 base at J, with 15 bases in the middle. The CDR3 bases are TGCGCCAGCAGCCAAGATCTTGGGCTAGCTGTGAACACCGGGGAGCTGTTTTTT. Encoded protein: CASSQDLGLAVNTGELFF.

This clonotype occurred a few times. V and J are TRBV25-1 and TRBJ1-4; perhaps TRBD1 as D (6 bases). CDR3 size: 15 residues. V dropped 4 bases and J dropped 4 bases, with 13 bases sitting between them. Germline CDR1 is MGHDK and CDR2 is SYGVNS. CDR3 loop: CASSVRDNYNEKLFF. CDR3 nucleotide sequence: TGTGCCAGCAGTGTCCGGGACAATTATAATGAAAAACTGTTTTTT.

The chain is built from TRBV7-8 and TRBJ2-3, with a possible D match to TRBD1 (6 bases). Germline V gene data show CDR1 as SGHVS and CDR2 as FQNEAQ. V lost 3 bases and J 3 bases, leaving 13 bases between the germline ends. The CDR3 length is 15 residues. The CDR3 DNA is TGTGCCAGCAGCTTCCCTGGGGGCCATACAGATACGCAGTATTTT. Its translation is CASSFPGGHTDTQYF.

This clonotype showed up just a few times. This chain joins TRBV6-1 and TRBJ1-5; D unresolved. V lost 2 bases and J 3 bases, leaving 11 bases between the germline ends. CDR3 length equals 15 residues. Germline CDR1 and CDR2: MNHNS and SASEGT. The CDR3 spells CASSEWEAVNQPQHF. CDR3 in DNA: TGTGCCAGCAGTGAATGGGAAGCAGTCAATCAGCCCCAGCATTTT.

CDR3 region: CASSKTMTGELFF. CDR3 bases: TGTGCCAGCAGTAAGACTATGACCGGGGAGCTGTTTTTT. The genes are TRBV12-3 or TRBV12-4 and TRBJ2-2, with TRBD2 as a possible D gene (5 bases). The V end was cut by 5 bases, the J end by 5 bases, with 9 bases between. The CDR3 extends over 13 amino acids.

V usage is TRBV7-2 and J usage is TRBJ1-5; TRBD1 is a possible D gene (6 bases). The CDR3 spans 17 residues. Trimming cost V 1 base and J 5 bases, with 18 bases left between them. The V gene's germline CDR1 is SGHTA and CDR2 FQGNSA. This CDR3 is CASSLDLRGGGDQPQHF. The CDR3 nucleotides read TGTGCCAGCAGCTTAGACTTGCGGGGAGGGGGGGATCAGCCCCAGCATTTT.